This entry lists 19 T cell receptor beta chains sequenced from one sample in a study of T cells after yellow fever vaccination. TCRdb re-derived calls from the 5' RACE reads in MiXCR, one entry per CDR3 protein. Among hundreds of thousands of distinct CDR3 sequences listed, 15% to 20% were seen once. The sample was PBMCs, taken 15 days after the yellow fever booster vaccination. Every receptor here comes from a man aged 25-40 years who received the YFV17D yellow fever vaccine.

This sequence joins TRBV5-5 and TRBJ2-2; 8 nucleotides match TRBD2. The CDR3 has 18 residues. CDR1 SGHKS and CDR2 YYEKEE come from the germline V gene (reference sequence). V lost 2 bases to trimming and J lost 5 bases; unmatched junction nucleotides: 14. The CDR3 region has the DNA TGTGCCAGCAGCTTAGGCTGGTTGGCGGGAGGAGGGACCGGGGAGCTGTTTTTT. It codes for CASSLGWLAGGGTGELFF.

This clonotype was picked up a small number of times. The rearrangement joins TRBV11-2 to TRBJ2-1; 7 nucleotides align to TRBD2. The CDR3 runs to 15 residues. V trimming: 0 bases; J trimming: 3 bases; junction bases outside the gene matches: 2. CDR1 and CDR2 from the germline V gene are SGHAT and FQNNGV. The DNA of the CDR3 is TGTGCCAGCAGCTTAGAACTAGCGTTCTACAATGAGCAGTTCTTC. It translates to CASSLELAFYNEQFF. Complete variable domain (other parts from reference TRBV11-2 and TRBJ2-1): EAGVAQSPRYKIIEKRQSVAFWCNPISGHATLYWYQQILGQGPKLLIQFQNNGVVDDSQLPKDRFSAERLKGVDSTLKIQPAKLEDSAVYLCASSLELAFYNEQFFGPGTRLTVL.

J is TRBJ1-2 and V is TRBV7-8; TRBD1 agrees at 9 bases. Losses at the gene ends were 5 bases for V and 4 bases for J; bases not matched to a gene: 14. Germline V gives CDR1 SGHVS, CDR2 FQNEAQ. The CDR3 covers 17 residues. The CDR3: CASSVLRGQGVLYGYTF. CDR3 bases: TGTGCCAGCAGCGTATTGCGGGGACAGGGAGTCCTCTATGGCTACACCTTC. The full variable domain, its missing parts supplied by reference TRBV7-8 and TRBJ1-2, is GAGVSQSPRYKVAKRGQDVALRCDPISGHVSLFWYQQALGQGPEFLTYFQNEAQLDKSGLPSDRFFAERPEGSVSTLKIQRTQQEDSAVYLCASSVLRGQGVLYGYTFGSGTRLTVV.

This chain uses TRBV7-9 with TRBJ1-2, with 12 bases lining up with TRBD1. Trimming cost V 3 bases and J 8 bases; bases outside gene matches: 7. Germline V gives CDR1 SEHNR, CDR2 FQNEAQ (reference sequence). The CDR3 contains 15 residues. The CDR3, as DNA: TGTGCCAGCAGCTTCCCGGGACAGGGGGCCGGGGGCTACACCTTC. This gives the protein CASSFPGQGAGGYTF.

This clonotype was observed a handful of times. The chain combines TRBV2 with TRBJ2-7, with 9 nucleotides matching TRBD1. This CDR3 is 17 amino acids long. The germline gives CDR1 SNHLY, CDR2 FYNNEI. With 5 bases clipped from V and 6 bases from J, the junction kept 17 bases outside the gene matches. CDR3 nucleotide sequence: TGTGCCAGCAGTATCGGACGCCTTACAGGGGGCATTGCCGAGCAGTACTTC. It translates to CASSIGRLTGGIAEQYF.

The rearrangement links TRBV4-2 to TRBJ2-7, with 9 bases that match TRBD1. The CDR3 extends over 19 amino acids. J was trimmed by 4 bases and V by 1 base; bases with no gene match: 17. CDR1 LGHNA and CDR2 YNFKEQ come from the germline V gene. In DNA form, the CDR3 reads TGTGCCAGCAGCCAAGGCTCCCACAGGCCCGGACAGGGGAAGTACGAGCAGTACTTC. Translated: CASSQGSHRPGQGKYEQYF.

This clonotype showed up just a few times. This chain links TRBV20-1 with TRBJ2-7; the match to TRBD1 covers 9 bases. This CDR3 spans 15 amino acids. Trimming removed 6 bases from V and 5 bases from J; junction bases left unmatched: 14. Germline CDR1 reads DFQATT; CDR2 reads SNEGSKA (reference sequence). The CDR3 here is CSAVPGQGGSHEQYF. CDR3 nucleotide sequence: TGCAGTGCGGTACCGGGACAGGGTGGATCCCACGAGCAGTACTTC.

The V and J genes are TRBV6-5 and TRBJ2-5, with D possibly called TRBD1 or TRBD2 (6 bases each). Germline loops: CDR1 MNHEY, CDR2 SVGAGI. The CDR3 length is 17 residues. Trimming cost V 0 bases and J 3 bases, with 17 bases left between them. For the CDR3, the DNA is TGTGCCAGCAGTTACTCGATTTTCCCGAGGGGGGAAGAGACCCAGTACTTC. Protein: CASSYSIFPRGEETQYF.

There are a few counts of this clonotype. The chain combines TRBV9 with TRBJ1-3; D is unresolved. CDR1 is SGDLS and CDR2 is YYNGEE in the germline V gene. Between the trimmed V and J ends, which lost 3 bases and 4 bases, there was a span of 8 bases. The CDR3 sequence is 13 residues long. CDR3 bases: TGTGCCAGCAGCGGGGCTATGGGAAACACCATATATTTT. Its protein is CASSGAMGNTIYF.

The chain joins TRBV12-3 or TRBV12-4 to TRBJ1-1, with D tentatively TRBD1 (5 bases). The CDR3 has 14 amino acids. With 7 bases removed from V and 4 bases from J, the gap between germline ends came to 16 bases. CDR3 loop: CASTRGEWATEAFF. The CDR3 DNA follows: TGTGCCAGCACTCGAGGGGAATGGGCCACTGAAGCTTTCTTT.

This clonotype appeared a few times. Written as DNA, the CDR3 is TGTGCCAGCAGCTGGAAGGCTATGGGAGAAAAACTGTTTTTT. This codes for CASSWKAMGEKLFF. The chain is built from TRBV7-9 and TRBJ1-4; D remains ambiguous. CDR1 SEHNR and CDR2 FQNEAQ come from the germline V gene (reference sequence). Trimming pared 4 bases from V and 8 bases from J, leaving 14 bases between. The CDR3 covers 14 residues.

The rearrangement uses TRBV4-3 and TRBJ1-3; D gene ambiguous. This CDR3 has 18 residues. With 1 base removed from V and 2 bases from J, the gap between germline ends came to 18 bases. Germline CDR1 is LGHNA and CDR2 is YSLEER. The CDR3 sequence is CASSQGAVGRGTGNTIYF. The CDR3 DNA follows: TGCGCCAGCAGCCAAGGGGCAGTAGGCCGAGGAACTGGAAACACCATATATTTT.

The chain has TRBV5-1 and TRBJ2-3, with TRBD2 matching 7 bases. CDR3 length equals 16 residues. V lost 2 bases, J lost 2 bases, and 8 bases stayed unmatched. Germline-derived CDR1 and CDR2 are SGHRS and YFSETQ. CDR3 coding DNA: TGCGCCAGCAGCTTCTTAAAAGCGGGATCCACAGATACGCAGTATTTT. It is translated as CASSFLKAGSTDTQYF.

The J gene is TRBJ1-6, the V gene TRBV19; D not resolved. V lost 3 bases, J lost 10 bases, and 13 bases lay in between. CDR3 size: 14 residues. The germline gives CDR1 LNHDA, CDR2 SQIVND (reference sequence). CDR3 residues: CASSILGDGSPLHF. The CDR3, as DNA: TGTGCCAGTAGTATCCTTGGGGATGGATCACCCCTCCACTTT.

This clonotype appeared a few times. This chain joins TRBV5-1 and TRBJ2-7; 13 bases are shared with TRBD2. Trimming removed 4 bases from V and 4 bases from J; junction bases left unmatched: 11. This CDR3 is 17 amino acids long. CDR1 is SGHRS and CDR2 is YFSETQ in the germline V gene. Written as DNA, the CDR3 is TGCGCCAGCAGCCCTTATGTAAGGACTAGCGGGAGTTACGAGCAGTACTTC. Its protein product is CASSPYVRTSGSYEQYF.

This clonotype was found a few times. This chain links TRBV5-1 with TRBJ2-6, with 8 bases fitting TRBD1. Germline-derived CDR1 and CDR2 are SGHRS and YFSETQ. V lost 4 bases to trimming and J lost 5 bases; unmatched junction nucleotides: 8. This CDR3 region has 16 residues. CDR3 nucleotides: TGCGCCAGCAGCGAGGAACAGGGGGTTCGGGCCAACGTCCTGACTTTC. Protein: CASSEEQGVRANVLTF.

This clonotype was seen a few times. The chain uses TRBV29-1 and TRBJ1-1; D gene ambiguous. Germline V gives CDR1 SQVTM, CDR2 ANQGSEA. V was clipped by 4 bases and J by 7 bases, with 13 bases between them. The CDR3 totals 12 residues. The CDR3 DNA is TGCAGCGTTGGTCGTTTTGCCGGTGAAGCTTTCTTT. The encoded protein is CSVGRFAGEAFF.

The gene calls are TRBV7-2 and TRBJ2-5; D may correspond to TRBD1 or TRBD2 (5 bases each). The CDR3 length is 13 residues. Deletions cut 7 bases from V and 5 bases from J, with 14 bases between. The germline CDR1 and CDR2 sequences are SGHTA and FQGNSA. In nucleotides, the CDR3 is TGTGCCAGCACCGTGCCGGGGCGTGAGACCCAGTACTTC. Translated, it gives CASTVPGRETQYF.

CDR3 coding DNA: TGTGCCAGCAGTTTCAGGGGGAACAGCAATCAGCCCCAGCATTTT. Translating gives CASSFRGNSNQPQHF. This chain joins TRBV28 and TRBJ1-5, with 7 bases fitting TRBD1. Trimming took 3 bases from V and 1 from J; bases not matched to a gene: 3. Germline V gene data show CDR1 as MDHEN and CDR2 as SYDVKM. The CDR3 runs 15 residues.